This entry lists 8 T cell receptor beta chains sequenced from one sample in a study of shared clonotypes between healthy human individuals. The protocol was immunoSEQ multiplex PCR, while the TCRdb copy is restricted to in-frame clones and leaves out a portion. The sample contains about 470,000 clones, about 85% of which appear only once. Sample: PBMCs. The source of these receptors is a woman aged 40 to 50 in good health. Some clones in this sample may be carry-over from other donors' samples.

This clone was found once. The V call is TRBV6-5, the J call TRBJ2-5, with D tentatively TRBD1 (6 bases). The CDR3 is 14 amino acids. CDR1 and CDR2 (germline): MNHEY, SVGAGI. V dropped 7 bases and J dropped 5 bases, with 17 bases sitting between them. The CDR3 DNA sequence: TGTGCCAGCATGGAGCAGGGGTTAAGGGAGACCCAGTACTTC. Translating gives CASMEQGLRETQYF.

The J gene is TRBJ2-5, the V gene TRBV7-6; possibly TRBD1 for D (6 bases). The germline V gene encodes CDR1 SGHVS and CDR2 FNYEAQ. V gave up 5 bases and J gave up 1 base, with 14 bases separating them. The CDR3 contains 15 residues. CDR3 sequence reads: CASSPDGDTQETQYF. CDR3 sequence (DNA): TGTGCCAGCAGCCCAGACGGGGACACCCAAGAGACCCAGTACTTC.

CDR3 sequence: CASRTGTSYEQYF. CDR3 sequence (DNA): TGTGCCAGCAGGACCGGGACTAGCTACGAGCAGTACTTC. This chain connects TRBV6-1 to TRBJ2-7; 8 bases are a match to TRBD2. This CDR3 comprises 13 residues. After removal of 6 bases from V and 3 bases from J, the junction contained 4 bases not matched to a gene. Germline V gene lookup returns CDR1 MNHNS and CDR2 SASEGT.

V and J are TRBV18 and TRBJ2-2; 10 positions agree with TRBD1. J lost 7 bases, V lost 3 bases, and 5 bases had no gene match. Germline V gene sequence: CDR1 KGHSH, CDR2 LQKENI. There are 15 residues in the CDR3. CDR3 DNA: TGTGCCAGCTCACCGGGACAGGGGCGGATCGGGGAGCTGTTTTTT. Translating it yields CASSPGQGRIGELFF.

This rearrangement joins TRBV19 to TRBJ2-7, with D perhaps matching TRBD2 (6 bases). Germline-derived CDR1 and CDR2 are LNHDA and SQIVND (reference sequence). The CDR3 consists of 12 residues. Trimming took off 11 bases at V and 1 base at J, with 12 bases between the two ends. The CDR3 DNA reads as TGTGCCCTGGGACTTTTATCCTACGAGCAGTACTTC. This gives the protein CALGLLSYEQYF.

A single count supports this clone. The CDR3 here is CASSLDSGQSMNTEAFF. The CDR3 DNA follows: TGTGCCAGCAGTTTAGACTCGGGGCAGTCCATGAACACTGAAGCTTTCTTT. V is TRBV28 and J is TRBJ1-1; a weak D match, TRBD1 (5 bases). The CDR3 covers 17 residues. Germline lookup yields CDR1 MDHEN and CDR2 SYDVKM. Trimming pared 2 bases from V and 0 bases from J, leaving 16 bases between.

The genes are TRBV7-9 and TRBJ2-5; 7 nucleotides match TRBD2. Germline values: CDR1 SEHNR, CDR2 FQNEAQ (reference sequence). The CDR3 contains 14 residues. With V trimmed by 1 base and J by 4 bases, 3 bases remained unmatched. The CDR3 DNA sequence: TGTGCCAGCAGCTTAGGCGGGAGTCGAGAGACCCAGTACTTC. Translating gives CASSLGGSRETQYF.

The V gene is TRBV7-2, the J gene TRBJ2-1; possibly TRBD2 for D (5 bases). The ends were cut back, 3 bases at V and 1 base at J, with 10 bases in the middle. The CDR3 has 15 residues. The germline gives CDR1 SGHTA, CDR2 FQGNSA. CDR3 region: CASSFGGRSYNEQFF. The CDR3, as DNA: TGTGCCAGCAGCTTTGGCGGGCGGTCCTACAATGAGCAGTTCTTC.